This T cell receptor beta chain comes out of a study of T cell responses to AZD1222 COVID-19 vaccine (dated by TCRdb to the early 2020s). For context, the study as a whole: AZD1222 recipients with second doses at about 4 weeks or about 12 weeks were pooled, because spike-specific TCR depth and breadth did not differ between schedules. A total of approximately 240 trial participants underwent TCR sequencing, of whom about 200 had received two doses of AZD1222 and some 26 had received two doses of the MenACWY control vaccine. Trial participants were enrolled into age subgroups of 18-55, 56-69 and 70-plus years, which contained about 150, 27 and 61 TCR-sequenced participants, respectively.

This clone was seen only once. Its target antigen remains unknown. Base qualities are missing; no much larger clone stands one base away. Points the paper makes about the study in general: Because no day 14 peak-response samples were available, the repertoires could be characterized only after the peak T cell response. Conclusions about previously exposed vaccinees are limited because only six or seven AZD1222 recipients were SARS-CoV-2 seropositive at baseline. Vaccine-associated CD4 TCRs spanned the whole spike protein, with dominant responses in regions 160-218 and 743-854. After two AZD1222 doses, spike-specific TCR breadth and depth were significantly higher than at day 0 and than in MenACWY recipients. Nearly half of unique spike-specific TCRs reportedly recognized epitopes outside regions mutated in the B.1.351 and B.1.1.7 variants. The 56-69-year group was small, and its depth increase did not reach significance, likely because of low power. Most participants were white British and females outnumbered males, and the authors suggested that clonal diversity may have been underestimated.

V loses 6 bases of germline sequence and J loses 3 bases, and the interval between the two ends is 8 bases. Its CDR3 holds 12 amino acids, cysteine through phenylalanine. Only CDR3 DNA is held: 36 bases, read in frame from base 1. In the germline V gene, CDR1 corresponds to SGHVS and CDR2 to FQNEAQ. The CDR3 regions of human TCRbeta chains were analyzed by immunosequencing. The original methods were these. Repertoire TCRs were matched against a reference library of SARS-CoV-2-specific TCRs generated with the MIRA antigen-specificity platform. Breadth was defined as the fraction of unique TCRs that were SARS-CoV-2-associated, and depth was defined as the fraction of total T cells that were SARS-CoV-2-associated. Each spike-specific TCR was assigned to its reactive spike region and to a CD4 or CD8 class using the MIRA data. Log10-transformed breadth and depth values were compared by one-way ANOVA with Sidak's multiple comparisons tests. TCRdb re-hosts the immuneACCESS table, in-frame sequences only. Its copies lack some clones; in the studies checked, an unresolved V gene accounts for under half of them, and the cause for the rest is not known. V and J calls and clone size are copied from that table; D and trimming were computed from the DNA. This sample lists 150,000 to 200,000 clones; more than 90% were detected once. The top ten clonotypes cover 2% to 3% of the sample.

The time point label here, explained by the study, means: baseline before first vaccination. Vaccinee samples came from UK trials COV001 and COV002, including a single-blind randomized controlled phase 2/3 trial of AZD1222 (ChAdOx1 nCoV-19) in healthy adults. For TCRbeta chain sequencing, PBMC samples were collected from trial participants at day 0 and at day 28 after the second dose. Sample: peripheral blood, taken on day 0 of AZD1222 vaccination. The sequence is built from TRBV7-8 and TRBJ1-1, with TRBD1 tentatively as D gene (6 bases match). The origin of this receptor is an adult in good health. Here is the DNA: TGTGCCAGCAGTTGGACAGACACTGAAGCTTTCTTT. It codes for CASSWTDTEAFF.